Only a few counts were recorded for the clone carrying this T cell receptor (beta chain). The TCR beta library used iRepertoire HTBI primers with Arm-PCR amplification of CDR3. Via MiXCR, TCRdb re-called the multiplex PCR reads, giving one row per CDR3 protein. The sample contains 350,000 to 500,000 distinct CDR3 sequences, 12% to 15% of which appear only once. Germline CDR1 is SEHNR and CDR2 is FQNEAQ (reference sequence). V shed 4 bases and J shed 4 bases, with 31 bases lying between them. The CDR3 has 20 amino acids. Regarding time point: newly diagnosed GD, antithyroid drugs for less than 3 months. PBMCs provided the RNA from which the TCR library was made. The sample comes from a study of regulatory T cells in long-lasting Graves disease. These same records also appear under a second study, on T cells in Graves' hyperthyroidism and ophthalmopathy.

Specimen: peripheral blood mononuclear cells (PBMCs), collected at new diagnosis, from a patient treated with antithyroid drugs. The sequence was collected from a woman in her forties or fifties with Graves disease. This rearrangement joins TRBV7-9 to TRBJ1-2; D unresolved. CDR3 loop: CASSSGRTRRKSPTSYGYTF. The CDR3 DNA follows: TGTGCCAGCAGCTCCGGACGGACCCGAAGAAAGTCCCCTACTAGCTATGGCTACACCTTC.